This TCR beta chain was identified during a study of blood T cell repertoires in COVID-19. Study-level information: Acute and convalescent COVID-19 specimens originated in the United States, Italy and Spain. T cells, B-cell-depleted T cells, or PBMCs supplied cDNA or gDNA.

In the original workflow: Estimation of nucleated cell counts relied on the amplification of reference gene primers. TCRdb keeps only in-frame clones here, not all; method: immunoSEQ multiplex PCR. V, J and clone size are taken as reported in that table, and D and trimming were inferred from the DNA itself. The data hold about 170,000 clones, with around 85% observed a single time. In Seattle, patients joined the study during active infection and were tracked longitudinally. CDR3 length: 14 amino acids. V shed 3 bases, J shed 8 bases, and the junction held 4 bases outside the gene matches. In germline, CDR1 is SGHVS, CDR2 FQNEAQ.

The chain is built from TRBV7-8 and TRBJ1-4, with 9 nucleotides matching TRBD1. Input material: peripheral blood. This sequence originates from a woman of 80 years or more with COVID-19, enrolled during active disease. The DNA for the CDR3 is TGTGCCAGCAGCTTTCGACAGGGGGGCGAAAAACTGTTTTTT. This gives the protein CASSFRQGGEKLFF.